This paragraph covers one T cell receptor (beta chain) sequence. Its antigen remains unknown. A modified ARM-PCR protocol with three rounds of nested PCR amplified TCRbeta. TCRdb re-derived calls from the multiplex PCR reads in MiXCR, one entry per CDR3 protein. The sample yields about 98,000 distinct CDR3 sequences, 80% seen once. No cell sorting was done before RNA was extracted from the tissue. The normal lung tissue was taken more than 3 cm from the tumor edge. Newly diagnosed lung cancer patients had thoracic surgery in China, August–late 2014, without prior chemotherapy. Germline CDR1 MNHEY, CDR2 SVGEGT. Trimming cost V 2 bases and J 4 bases, with 21 bases left between them. The CDR3 consists of 18 residues. These data belong to a study of tumor and adjacent non-tumor tissue in lung cancer. Across the study: Some 3.9 million productive TCRbeta reads were obtained per sample on average.

Study-wide results and limits: Compared with tumor, normal lung showed significantly lower TCR diversity. In normal lung, the top 100 clones were significantly more dominant than in tumor.

The receptor comes from a man aged 60 to 69 with small cell lung cancer. Sequenced: distant non-tumor lung tissue. The chain carries TRBV6-2 or TRBV6-3 and TRBJ2-1, with D perhaps matching TRBD1 or TRBD2 (6 bases each). CDR3 bases: TGTGCCAGCAGTTACCCCTCGGGGGCGGTTAGCCGATACAATGAGCAGTTCTTC. Its translation is CASSYPSGAVSRYNEQFF.